The text below deals with one TCR beta chain. Antigen unknown. The germline V gene has CDR1 MNHEY and CDR2 SVGEGT. V lost 4 bases, J lost 12 bases, and 7 bases stayed unmatched. CDR3 length equals 14 residues. This entry is derived from a study of T-cell reconstitution after alpha-beta-depleted transplantation in children. General study points: Surviving recipient T cells and thymic progenitors accounted for the high day-60 TCRbeta diversity observed in some patients. After transplant, at about two months, alpha-beta T cells were reportedly derived from several hundred expanded graft clones. T-cell numbers and diversity, one year after transplant, stemmed largely from T cells that were newly produced.

Preparation of the TCRbeta library involved a method that used unique molecular identifiers. TCRdb called the PCR reads again in MiXCR, with one record for every CDR3 protein. The repertoire holds about 640,000 distinct CDR3 sequences, with 10% to 15% as singletons. The sample was PBMCs, mostly from graft donor cells, taken 360 days after TCRalphabeta/CD19-depleted stem cell transplant. The chain is built from TRBV6-2 or TRBV6-3 and TRBJ2-1; 12 positions agree with TRBD2. The sequence was obtained from a male patient aged 10-17 years who had a stem cell transplant for acute myeloid leukemia, so the T cells may come from the graft donor. The chain's CDR3 is CASSFSGLAGLQFF. The CDR3, as DNA: TGTGCCAGCAGTTTTTCTGGACTAGCGGGACTGCAGTTCTTC.